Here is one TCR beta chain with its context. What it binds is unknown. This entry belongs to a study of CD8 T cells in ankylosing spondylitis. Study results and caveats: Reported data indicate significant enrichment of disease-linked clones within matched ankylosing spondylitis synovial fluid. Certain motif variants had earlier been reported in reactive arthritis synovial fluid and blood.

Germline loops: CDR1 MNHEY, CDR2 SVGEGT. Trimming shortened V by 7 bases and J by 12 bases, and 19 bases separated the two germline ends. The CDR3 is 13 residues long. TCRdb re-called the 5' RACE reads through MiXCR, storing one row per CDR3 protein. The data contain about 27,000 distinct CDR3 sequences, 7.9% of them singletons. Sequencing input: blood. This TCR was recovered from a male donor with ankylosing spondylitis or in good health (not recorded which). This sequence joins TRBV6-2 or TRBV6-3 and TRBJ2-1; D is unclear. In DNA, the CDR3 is TGTGCCAGCACCCACCTGCCTAGTTGGGGGCAGTTCTTC. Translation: CASTHLPSWGQFF.